These 3 T cell receptor beta chains were sequenced from one sample in a study of T-cell reconstitution after alpha-beta-depleted transplantation in children. Library preparation (for TCRbeta) was performed with unique molecular identifiers. TCRdb ran MiXCR on the PCR reads and lists one entry per CDR3 protein. The sample has about 400,000 distinct CDR3 sequences, about 20% seen once; the top ten hold 3% to 4.5%. Source: PBMCs from the stem cell graft donor, taken from the stem cell graft. Every receptor here comes from a human donor who donated a stem cell graft to a child with acute myeloid leukemia.

V gene TRBV12-3 or TRBV12-4 combines with J gene TRBJ2-7; 9 positions agree with TRBD1. The CDR3 loop spans 17 amino acids. V shed 6 bases and J 1 base; nucleotides not matched to a gene: 13. CDR3 amino acids: CASRPTRGQGVSYEQYF. The CDR3 DNA follows: TGTGCCAGCAGACCGACCAGGGGACAGGGAGTTTCCTACGAGCAGTACTTC.

This clonotype was counted a few times. The chain carries TRBV28 and TRBJ1-2; 7 bases are shared with TRBD1. Per the germline V gene, CDR1 is MDHEN and CDR2 is SYDVKM. The J segment lost 2 bases and the V segment lost 4 bases, leaving 7 bases of the junction unmatched. The CDR3 consists of 15 residues. CDR3 protein: CASSSHPGQNYGYTF. The CDR3 region has the DNA TGTGCCAGCAGTTCTCACCCGGGACAGAACTATGGCTACACCTTC.

This clonotype was found many times. The chain recombines TRBV20-1 with TRBJ2-7, with a possible D match to TRBD2 (6 bases). This CDR3 is built from 17 residues. CDR1 is DFQATT, CDR2 SNEGSKA, per germline (reference sequence). V was cut by 4 bases and J by 1 base, with 23 bases left in between. The CDR3 region has the DNA TGCAGTGCTAATGGTGCGGGATGGGTTGGCTCGTCCTACGAGCAGTACTTC. Translating gives CSANGAGWVGSSYEQYF.